Below are 6 T cell receptor beta chains sequenced from a single sample in a study of T cell responses to AZD1222 COVID-19 vaccine. TCRdb keeps only in-frame clones here, not all; method: immunoSEQ multiplex PCR. There are roughly 130,000 clones in the sample; roughly 86% occur only once, and roughly 12% lies in the top ten. Source: peripheral blood, taken on day 0 of AZD1222 vaccination. The receptors derive from an adult in good health.

This clone was seen only a few times. The genes are TRBV7-9 and TRBJ2-7, with 7 bases that match TRBD1. Looked up from germline, CDR1 is SEHNR and CDR2 is FQNEAQ (reference sequence). J lost 2 bases, V lost 1 base, and 2 bases had no gene match. The CDR3 has 14 residues. This CDR3 reads CASSLGGTAYEQYF. CDR3 bases: TGTGCCAGCAGCTTAGGAGGGACAGCCTACGAGCAGTACTTC.

The CDR3 region is CASSPRRDIGNTIYF. In DNA, the CDR3 is TGTGCCAGCAGCCCTCGAAGGGACATTGGAAACACCATATATTTT. This chain connects TRBV7-6 to TRBJ1-3; possible D gene TRBD1, 6 bases. V dropped 5 bases and J dropped 3 bases, with 14 bases sitting between them. CDR1 is SGHVS, CDR2 FNYEAQ, per germline. This CDR3 has 15 residues.

This clone has just one count. The rearrangement links TRBV27 to TRBJ1-2, with 7 bases lining up with TRBD1. The germline CDR1 and CDR2 sequences are MNHEY and SMNVEV (reference sequence). V gave up 0 bases and J gave up 4 bases; unmatched junction bases: 5. This CDR3 spans 15 amino acids. CDR3 DNA sequence: TGTGCCAGCAGTTTATCAAGAAGGGGGCTCTATGGCTACACCTTC. Amino acid sequence: CASSLSRRGLYGYTF.

The V and J genes are TRBV4-3 and TRBJ1-1; the D gene is possibly TRBD1 (6 bases). Germline assignment: CDR1 LGHNA and CDR2 YSLEER. The CDR3 covers 14 residues. V was trimmed by 0 bases and J by 11 bases, leaving 16 bases between them. CDR3 bases: TGCGCCAGCAGCCAAGATCCCCAGGGGCGAGCCGCTTTCTTT. It translates to CASSQDPQGRAAFF.

The chain links TRBV6-5 to TRBJ1-5, with D possibly matching TRBD1 (5 bases). Germline V gene lookup returns CDR1 MNHEY and CDR2 SVGAGI. This CDR3 has 13 amino acids. The V gene lost 0 bases and the J gene lost 6 bases, with 6 bases spanning the gap. The CDR3: CASSYSRGQPQHF. The DNA of the CDR3 is TGTGCCAGCAGTTACTCTAGGGGTCAGCCCCAGCATTTT.

The chain joins TRBV30 to TRBJ1-3; D possibly corresponds to TRBD1 (5 bases). The CDR3 has 15 amino acids. Trimming removed 2 bases from V and 2 bases from J, with 13 bases in between. Per germline, CDR1 GTSNPN and CDR2 SVGIG (reference sequence). CDR3 loop: CAWSLAGGAGNTIYF. CDR3 coding DNA: TGTGCCTGGAGTCTGGCGGGGGGGGCTGGAAACACCATATATTTT.